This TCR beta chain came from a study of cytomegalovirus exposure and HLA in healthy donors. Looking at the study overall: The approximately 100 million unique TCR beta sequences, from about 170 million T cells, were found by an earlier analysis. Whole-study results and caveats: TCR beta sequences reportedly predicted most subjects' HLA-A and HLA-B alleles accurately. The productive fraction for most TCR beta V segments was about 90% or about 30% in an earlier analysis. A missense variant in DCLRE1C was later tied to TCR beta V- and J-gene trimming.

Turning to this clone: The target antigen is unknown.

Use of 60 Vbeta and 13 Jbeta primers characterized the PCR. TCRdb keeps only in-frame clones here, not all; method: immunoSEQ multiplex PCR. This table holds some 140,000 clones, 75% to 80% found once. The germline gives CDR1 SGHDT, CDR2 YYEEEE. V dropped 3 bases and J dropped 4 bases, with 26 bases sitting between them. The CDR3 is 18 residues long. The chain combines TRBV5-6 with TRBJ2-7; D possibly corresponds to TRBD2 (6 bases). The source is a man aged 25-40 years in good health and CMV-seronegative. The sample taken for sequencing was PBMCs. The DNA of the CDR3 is TGTGCCAGCAGCTCCCCATGGCGGGACCGGGTCCCCTTTTACGAGCAGTACTTC. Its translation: CASSSPWRDRVPFYEQYF. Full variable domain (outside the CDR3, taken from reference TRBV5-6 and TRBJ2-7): DAGVTQSPTHLIKTRGQQVTLRCSPKSGHDTVSWYQQALGQGPQFIFQYYEEEERQRGNFPDRFSGHQFPNYSSELNVNALLLGDSALYLCASSSPWRDRVPFYEQYFGPGTRLTVT.